Listed below are T cell receptor beta chains from one sample, sequenced in a study of T cells in Graves' hyperthyroidism and ophthalmopathy. TCRdb reprocessed the multiplex PCR reads via MiXCR and lists one record per CDR3 protein. The table shows about 210,000 distinct CDR3 sequences, with roughly 17% occurring only once. The specimen sequenced was blood. All receptors come from a man aged 45 to 65 with Graves' hyperthyroidism. Both conserved end residues are part of each CDR3. D genes are given only for firm matches. Clone size is not always given. Where it is, it says once, few, many or a class for expanded clones.

TRBV14	TRBJ2-7	-	few	TGTGCCAGCAGCCAAGGACAGATAATAGCCTACGAGCAGTACTTC	CASSQGQIIAYEQYF
TRBV11-2	TRBJ1-1	-	many	TGTGCCAGCAGGACCGTTGGTACACGGGGCATGAACACTGAAGCTTTCTTT	CASRTVGTRGMNTEAFF
TRBV19	TRBJ1-5	-	few	TGTGCCAGTAGTATTCCGACAGGTAGCAATCAGCCCCAGCATTTT	CASSIPTGSNQPQHF
TRBV19	TRBJ2-1	TRBD1	-	TGTGCCAGTAGTATCTTAATTGGGACAGGTAGATACAATGAGCAGTTCTTC	CASSILIGTGRYNEQFF
TRBV20-1	TRBJ2-5	TRBD2	many	TGCAGTGCTACTCCGGGACTACAAGAGACCCAGTACTTC	CSATPGLQETQYF
TRBV27	TRBJ1-6	TRBD1	many	TGTGCCACCAGGACAGGTTTCAATTCACCCCTCCACTTT	CATRTGFNSPLHF
TRBV27	TRBJ2-5	TRBD2	many	TGTGCCAGCAGTCCCCTTAGCGGGAGGGCCTATTTTGCCCAGTACTTC	CASSPLSGRAYFAQYF
TRBV6-1	TRBJ2-7	-	few	TGTGCCAGCAAGCTTGGGGCTGGAGACTACGAGCAGTACTTC	CASKLGAGDYEQYF
TRBV6-1	TRBJ1-4	-	-	TGTGCCAGCAAGCGCGCCAGTACGTCAAATGAAAAACTGTTTTTT	CASKRASTSNEKLFF
TRBV11-3	TRBJ2-7	-	few	TGTGCCAGCAGCCAAGGACAGACCTACGAGCAGTACTTC	CASSQGQTYEQYF
TRBV7-9	TRBJ2-5	-	-	TGTGCCAGCAGCCCCCCGCACGGTGAGACCCAGTACTTC	CASSPPHGETQYF
TRBV5-1	TRBJ2-7	TRBD1	-	TGCGCCAGCAGCTTACTACAGGGGACGGGTGAGCAGTACTTC	CASSLLQGTGEQYF
TRBV2	TRBJ2-2	TRBD1	many	TGTGCCAGCAGTGGACAGGGGGAGTCCGGGGAGCTGTTTTTT	CASSGQGESGELFF
TRBV5-6	TRBJ1-2	TRBD1	many	TGTGCCAGCAGCGCAGCAGGGGGACTTGGCTACACCTTC	CASSAAGGLGYTF
TRBV30	TRBJ2-1	-	many	TGTGCCTGGAGTGTCGTAATAGCAGCATACCACAATGAGCAGTTCTTC	CAWSVVIAAYHNEQFF
TRBV6-4	TRBJ2-1	TRBD2	-	TGTGCCAGCAGTGGGATCCTAGCGGGAGCCCGGGAGCAGTTCTTC	CASSGILAGAREQFF
TRBV10-2	TRBJ2-2	TRBD2	few	TGCGCCAGCCTCCCCCCAGCGGGAAACACCGGGGAGCTGTTTTTT	CASLPPAGNTGELFF
TRBV24-1	TRBJ2-1	TRBD2	few	TGTGCCACCAGTGATTCGGGGGGAGCGGGTAATGAGCAGTTCTTC	CATSDSGGAGNEQFF
TRBV18	TRBJ2-5	TRBD2	many	TGTGCCAGCTCCCCTGCGGGAGGCCCCAGGGCCCAGTACTTC	CASSPAGGPRAQYF
TRBV5-1	TRBJ2-5	TRBD2	-	TGCGCCAGCACGGACCCGGGACTAGCGGGGTACCAAGAGACCCAGTACTTC	CASTDPGLAGYQETQYF
TRBV4-2	TRBJ2-7	-	few	TGTGCCAGCAGCCAAGCCGATCTGGGGGCCGGCTACGAGCAGTACTTC	CASSQADLGAGYEQYF
TRBV6-1	TRBJ2-5	-	few	TGTGCCAGCAGTGTGGACAATAATCAAGAGACCCAGTACTTC	CASSVDNNQETQYF
TRBV6-1	TRBJ2-2	-	many	TGTGCCAGCAGTGCCCTCGGTTTCGGGGAGCTGTTTTTT	CASSALGFGELFF
TRBV12-5	TRBJ2-1	-	few	TGTGCTAGTGGTTTCCCGGGCAATGAGCAGTTCTTC	CASGFPGNEQFF
TRBV5-1	TRBJ2-2	-	-	TGCGCCAGCGGCGTTGGGGGCACCGGGGAGCTGTTTTTT	CASGVGGTGELFF
TRBV13	TRBJ2-5	TRBD2	few	TGTGCCAGCAGCTTAGGACTAGCGGGAGCTCTAGAGACCCAGTACTTC	CASSLGLAGALETQYF
TRBV5-4	TRBJ1-3	TRBD1	-	TGTGCCAGCAGCCGTCCCGGGACAGGGGGCGAAAACACCATATATTTT	CASSRPGTGGENTIYF
TRBV5-4	TRBJ2-3	TRBD1	-	TGTGCCAGCAGCTTCAGGGGGATGGCAGATACGCAGTATTTT	CASSFRGMADTQYF
TRBV6-2/TRBV6-3	TRBJ2-1	-	many	TGTGCCAGCAGTACCCTAGCAGGACCGTACAATGAGCAGTTCTTC	CASSTLAGPYNEQFF
TRBV19	TRBJ2-3	-	-	TGTGCCAGTAGTCGACTAGCAGATACGCAGTATTTT	CASSRLADTQYF
TRBV2	TRBJ2-7	TRBD2	many	TGTGCCAGCAGTGCCGCTCTAGCGGGGGTCTACGAGCAGTACTTC	CASSAALAGVYEQYF
TRBV7-3	TRBJ2-7	TRBD2	many	TGTGCCAGCAGGTCCGGGCGGCGGGAGCAAGAGCAGTACTTC	CASRSGRREQEQYF